This entry describes one T cell receptor beta chain. The data were taken from a study of blood T cell repertoires in COVID-19. The overall study: In each case, the material was cDNA or gDNA derived from T cells, B-cell-depleted T cells, or PBMCs.

Seattle participants joined during active infection and were tracked over time. The data were produced by immunoSEQ multiplex PCR, yet TCRdb's version contains in-frame clones alone and is incomplete. The sample shows around 290,000 clones, about 88% of them seen only once. The source material was peripheral blood. This receptor was obtained from a woman between 70 and 85 years old with COVID-19, enrolled during active disease.

In DNA form, the CDR3 reads TGTGCCAGCAGCCAAGGGGGACAGGTTTTTGAAGCTTTCTTT. Protein sequence: CASSQGGQVFEAFF. This chain links TRBV3-1 (or the pseudogene TRBV3-2) with TRBJ1-1; 8 bases line up with TRBD1. V was clipped by 1 base and J by 7 bases; unmatched bases: 5. The CDR3 is 14 residues long. The V gene's germline CDR1 is LGHDT and CDR2 YNNKEL (reference sequence).